A single sample is the source of the 16 T cell receptor beta chains below, sequenced in a study of vaccination and CD4 T cells after COVID-19. This sample's treatment: roughly 11-day PBMC culture with coronavirus spike peptide pools or control peptides (ViraFEST assay). These CD4+ T cells came from an unexposed donor, sampled before the COVID-19 pandemic (2011-2018). These receptors have no identified antigens. Sequencing of cultured CD4+ T cell DNA used the Oncomine TCR Beta short-read assay. TCRdb passed the PCR reads through MiXCR, listing each CDR3 protein once. The sample includes 6,000 to 9,500 distinct CDR3 sequences, about 29% seen only once; the top ten take approximately 30%. The sequencing sample was made of CD4+ T cells from blood, cultured in vitro. The receptors were gathered from a human donor in good health.

This chain uses TRBV20-1 with TRBJ1-1, with unresolved D. Germline V CDR1 and CDR2: DFQATT, SNEGSKA (reference sequence). The CDR3 extends over 14 amino acids. Trimming removed 4 bases at V and 0 bases at J, with 12 bases between. The CDR3 region is CSATSAYMNTEAFF. The CDR3 bases are TGCAGTGCTACCTCAGCATACATGAACACTGAAGCTTTCTTT.

The DNA of the CDR3 is TGTGCCAGCAGCTTGGGGCCAAAGGGCTCTGAAGCTTTCTTT. Protein: CASSLGPKGSEAFF. The chain links TRBV7-3 to TRBJ1-1; D is possibly TRBD1 (5 bases). V gave up 3 bases and J gave up 6 bases, with 14 bases separating them. From germline, CDR1 is SGHTA and CDR2 FQGTGA. The CDR3 sequence is 14 residues long.

This clonotype appeared a few times. The chain uses TRBV20-1 and TRBJ2-2, with 15 bases aligning to TRBD2. The CDR3 runs 18 residues. Germline loops: CDR1 DFQATT, CDR2 SNEGSKA (reference sequence). V was pared by 0 bases and J by 5 bases, with 7 bases of the junction left unmatched. The CDR3 coding sequence is TGCAGTGCTAGAGACCCCGGGACTAGCGGGGGGTCAACCGGGGAGCTGTTTTTT. Protein sequence: CSARDPGTSGGSTGELFF.

This clonotype has only a few counts. The chain employs TRBV27 and TRBJ1-1; D is uncertain. V was clipped by 7 bases and J by 5 bases, with 14 bases between them. The CDR3 loop spans 13 amino acids. Germline V gene sequence: CDR1 MNHEY, CDR2 SMNVEV (reference sequence). The CDR3 region is CASMLTWRTEAFF. CDR3 coding DNA: TGTGCCAGCATGCTGACTTGGCGTACTGAAGCTTTCTTT.

The V and J genes are TRBV14 and TRBJ2-5; a weak D match, TRBD1 (5 bases). The CDR3 is 16 residues long. Germline CDR1 SGHDN, CDR2 FVKESK. Trimming took 1 base from V and 1 from J, leaving 13 bases between them. In nucleotides, the CDR3 is TGTGCCAGCAGCCAAGTGTCCAGCGACAGCCAAGAGACCCAGTACTTC. This sequence encodes CASSQVSSDSQETQYF.

This clonotype is judged medium-sized. J is TRBJ1-2 and V is TRBV19; 7 bases align to TRBD1. Germline V CDR1 and CDR2: LNHDA, SQIVND (reference sequence). V dropped 1 base and J dropped 3; count of bases not matched to a gene: 8. The CDR3 loop spans 16 amino acids. DNA of the CDR3: TGTGCCAGTAGTATAGTAATTGAGGGACAGCACTATGGCTACACCTTC. It yields the protein CASSIVIEGQHYGYTF.

The chain carries TRBV6-1 and TRBJ1-5; D remains ambiguous. There are 16 residues in the CDR3. Per germline, CDR1 MNHNS and CDR2 SASEGT. Between the trimmed V and J ends, which lost 1 base and 4 bases, there was a span of 14 bases. The CDR3 region has the DNA TGTGCCAGCAGTGAAGGTTCTGTATGGCGAAATCAGCCCCAGCATTTT. Amino acids: CASSEGSVWRNQPQHF.

CDR3 sequence (DNA): TGTGCCAGTCCACCGAGGGGATTAATACGGAACACTGAAGCTTTCTTT. Protein product: CASPPRGLIRNTEAFF. J is TRBJ1-1 and V is TRBV19, with D tentatively TRBD1 (5 bases). Germline CDR1 LNHDA, CDR2 SQIVND (reference sequence). V was clipped by 8 bases and J by 1 base, with 20 bases between them. The CDR3 contains 16 residues.

J is TRBJ1-2 and V is TRBV4-1, with TRBD1 matching 9 bases. V shed 0 bases, J shed 0 bases, and the junction held 2 bases outside the gene matches. Germline CDR1 reads MGHRA; CDR2 reads YSYEKL. This CDR3 is 16 amino acids long. DNA for the CDR3: TGCGCCAGCAGCCAAGAGGGACAGGGTACTAACTATGGCTACACCTTC. It is translated as CASSQEGQGTNYGYTF.

This clonotype was observed a handful of times. The rearrangement uses TRBV5-4 and TRBJ2-3; tentatively, D is TRBD1 (6 bases). This CDR3 spans 13 amino acids. V lost 4 bases, J lost 5 bases, and 11 bases lay in between. Germline assignment: CDR1 SGHNT and CDR2 YYREEE (reference sequence). The CDR3 nucleotides are TGTGCCAGCAGCCTCCAGGGGTTAGATACGCAGTATTTT. It is translated as CASSLQGLDTQYF. Full variable domain (rest looked up from reference TRBV5-4 and TRBJ2-3): ETGVTQSPTHLIKTRGQQVTLRCSSQSGHNTVSWYQQALGQGPQFIFQYYREEENGRGNFPPRFSGLQFPNYSSELNVNALELDDSALYLCASSLQGLDTQYFGPGTRLTVL.

CDR3 bases: TGCGCCAGCAGCCCGGACAGGTACGAGCAGTACTTC. Its translation is CASSPDRYEQYF. The chain uses TRBV5-1 and TRBJ2-7; 7 bases are a match to TRBD1. Germline trimming cut 4 bases from V and 4 bases from J; bases unmatched to any gene: 2. The CDR3 extends over 12 amino acids. Per the germline V gene, CDR1 is SGHRS and CDR2 is YFSETQ. Full variable domain (remainder filled in from reference TRBV5-1 and TRBJ2-7): KAGVTQTPRYLIKTRGQQVTLSCSPISGHRSVSWYQQTPGQGLQFLFEYFSETQRNKGNFPGRFSGRQFSNSRSEMNVSTLELGDSALYLCASSPDRYEQYFGPGTRLTVT.

The CDR3: CASLDRVRETQYF. The CDR3 DNA sequence: TGTGCCAGCCTAGACAGGGTTCGTGAGACCCAGTACTTC. The genes are TRBV5-4 and TRBJ2-5; 7 positions agree with TRBD1. Germline loops: CDR1 SGHNT, CDR2 YYREEE (reference sequence). Trimming took 7 bases from V and 5 from J; bases not matched to a gene: 8. The CDR3 length is 13 residues.

The rearrangement uses TRBV7-3 and TRBJ2-5; a weak D match, TRBD1 (5 bases). The V and J ends lost 3 bases and 3 bases respectively, with 8 bases between them. This CDR3 is 13 amino acids long. The germline V gene has CDR1 SGHTA and CDR2 FQGTGA. CDR3 residues: CASSLTAKETQYF. The CDR3 DNA reads TGTGCCAGCAGCTTGACAGCTAAAGAGACCCAGTACTTC.

This chain connects TRBV19 to TRBJ2-4, with TRBD1 matching over 8 bases. Germline V gives CDR1 LNHDA, CDR2 SQIVND (reference sequence). The CDR3 is made up of 16 amino acids. Losses at the gene ends were 1 base for V and 1 base for J; bases not matched to a gene: 3. The CDR3 DNA is TGTGCCAGTAGTATAGGGACAGGGAGGGCCAAAAACATTCAGTACTTC. Translating gives CASSIGTGRAKNIQYF.

The CDR3 DNA is TGTGCCATCAGTGAGTCGAACAGGGTACCCCCCAATCAGCCCCAGCATTTT. This gives the protein CAISESNRVPPNQPQHF. This rearrangement joins TRBV10-3 to TRBJ1-5, with a weak D call TRBD1 (6 bases). V lost 0 bases and J 3 bases, leaving 15 bases between the germline ends. The CDR3 is 17 residues long. The germline CDR1 and CDR2 sequences are ENHRY and SYGVKD.

This clonotype was observed a few times. V usage is TRBV10-3 and J usage is TRBJ1-2; 12 bases align to TRBD1. The CDR3 loop spans 14 amino acids. After removal of 4 bases from V and 5 bases from J, the junction contained 2 bases not matched to a gene. CDR1 is ENHRY, CDR2 SYGVKD, per germline. CDR3 sequence (DNA): TGTGCCATCAGTGGGGGACAGGGGGCTTATGGCTACACCTTC. Encoded protein: CAISGGQGAYGYTF.